Below are 9 T cell receptor beta chains sequenced from a single sample in a study of T cells after yellow fever vaccination. From the 5' RACE reads, TCRdb called clonotypes with MiXCR, one entry per CDR3 protein. The table has 150,000 to 200,000 distinct CDR3 sequences, 9.3% seen once. Sequences were derived from CD8+ T cells sorted from PBMCs, sampled 45 days after the yellow fever booster vaccination. Source of these receptors: a man younger than 35 who received the YFV17D yellow fever vaccine.

This clonotype has just a few counts. The rearrangement joins TRBV29-1 to TRBJ2-3, with 7 bases aligning to TRBD1. The CDR3 totals 14 residues. V shed 3 bases, J shed 4 bases, and the junction held 7 bases outside the gene matches. Germline CDR1 reads SQVTM; CDR2 reads ANQGSEA. Here the CDR3 reads CSVDETGPADTQYF. The CDR3 bases are TGCAGCGTTGACGAGACAGGGCCCGCAGATACGCAGTATTTT.

This chain links TRBV7-6 with TRBJ2-3, with TRBD2 as a possible D gene (6 bases). This CDR3 comprises 12 residues. CDR1 is SGHVS and CDR2 is FNYEAQ in the germline V gene. Trimming took off 5 bases at V and 11 bases at J, with 14 bases between the two ends. CDR3 nucleotide sequence: TGTGCCAGCAGCCCTAGCGTGGGGGGGCAGTATTTT. It encodes CASSPSVGGQYF.

This chain uses TRBV6-5 with TRBJ2-2, with 11 bases aligning to TRBD1. There are 16 residues in the CDR3. The J segment lost 7 bases and the V segment lost 7 bases, leaving 11 bases of the junction unmatched. CDR1 and CDR2 from the germline V gene are MNHEY and SVGAGI. The DNA for the CDR3 is TGTGCCAGCATCCTACCGGGACAGGGGGAGATCGGGGAGCTGTTTTTT. Its protein is CASILPGQGEIGELFF.

The rearrangement uses TRBV12-3 or TRBV12-4 and TRBJ2-5, with 7 bases aligning to TRBD1. V trimming: 5 bases; J trimming: 1 base; junction bases outside the gene matches: 7. The CDR3 has 15 residues. CDR3 bases: TGTGCCAGCAGTCGATGGTCAGGGGGCCAAGAGACCCAGTACTTC. This codes for CASSRWSGGQETQYF.

This clonotype was picked up a small number of times. The V gene is TRBV7-9, the J gene TRBJ2-5, with 8 bases identical to TRBD1. Germline CDR1 reads SEHNR; CDR2 reads FQNEAQ (reference sequence). Trimming at V came to 10 bases and at J to 5 bases, leaving 9 bases not matched to a gene. The CDR3 consists of 13 residues. The CDR3 loop is CATTGGVGETQYF. CDR3 nucleotides: TGTGCCACCACAGGGGGTGTGGGGGAGACCCAGTACTTC.

This clonotype came up a few times. The CDR3 spells CASSRTGGANTGELFF. Written as DNA, the CDR3 is TGTGCCAGCAGCCGTACAGGGGGCGCGAACACCGGGGAGCTGTTTTTT. J is TRBJ2-2 and V is TRBV5-5; 9 bases line up with TRBD1. CDR1 is SGHKS, CDR2 YYEKEE, per germline (reference sequence). This CDR3 region has 16 residues. V dropped 4 bases and J dropped 0; count of bases not matched to a gene: 4.

With respect to this clonotype: Mismatch with germline at one junction end may stem from a read error. The chain links TRBV7-7 to TRBJ2-5; no reliable D call. Germline CDR1 SSHAT, CDR2 FNYEAQ (reference sequence). This CDR3 is 14 amino acids long. DNA of the CDR3: TGTGCTAGCAGCCCGACGGTGTATCAAGAGACCCAGTACTTC. Translation gives CASSPTVYQETQYF.

This clonotype was found a few times. CDR3 DNA: TGCGCCAGCAGCCAAAAAAACTACGAGCAGTACGTC. Translated, it gives CASSQKNYEQYV. The V and J genes are TRBV5-1 and TRBJ2-7; D is uncertain. The germline gives CDR1 SGHRS, CDR2 YFSETQ. CDR3 length: 12 amino acids. Trimming cost V 4 bases and J 3 bases, with 8 bases left between them.

V and J are TRBV28 and TRBJ2-5, with D perhaps matching TRBD1 (6 bases). CDR1 MDHEN and CDR2 SYDVKM come from the germline V gene. This CDR3 contains 13 residues. V shed 4 bases and J shed 3 bases, with 9 bases lying between them. In DNA form, the CDR3 reads TGTGCCAGCAGTTCCGCAGGGGAAGAGACCCAGTACTTC. Protein: CASSSAGEETQYF.